The T cell receptor (beta chain) under discussion was sequenced for a study of glioma-infiltrating T cells. The iRepertoire nested amplicon-rescue multiplex PCR amplified TCR alpha and beta CDR3s from RNA. Via MiXCR, TCRdb re-called the multiplex PCR reads, giving one row per CDR3 protein. This table has under 200,000 distinct CDR3 sequences, about 47% appearing once. Germline V CDR1 and CDR2: SNHLY, FYNNEI. The CDR3 is made up of 14 amino acids. V shed 6 bases, J shed 3 bases, and the junction held 8 bases outside the gene matches. This clonotype appeared a few times. Sequencing was performed on glioma tissue, nonneoplastic brain tissue, or PBMCs (not recorded which). This TCR derives from a human donor with low-grade glioma or glioblastoma, undergoing nonglioma brain surgery, or in good health (not recorded which). The V call is TRBV2, the J call TRBJ2-7, with 7 bases matching TRBD2. CDR3 region: CASRFRLAVYEQYF. CDR3 DNA sequence: TGTGCCAGCAGGTTTAGGCTAGCGGTCTACGAGCAGTACTTC.